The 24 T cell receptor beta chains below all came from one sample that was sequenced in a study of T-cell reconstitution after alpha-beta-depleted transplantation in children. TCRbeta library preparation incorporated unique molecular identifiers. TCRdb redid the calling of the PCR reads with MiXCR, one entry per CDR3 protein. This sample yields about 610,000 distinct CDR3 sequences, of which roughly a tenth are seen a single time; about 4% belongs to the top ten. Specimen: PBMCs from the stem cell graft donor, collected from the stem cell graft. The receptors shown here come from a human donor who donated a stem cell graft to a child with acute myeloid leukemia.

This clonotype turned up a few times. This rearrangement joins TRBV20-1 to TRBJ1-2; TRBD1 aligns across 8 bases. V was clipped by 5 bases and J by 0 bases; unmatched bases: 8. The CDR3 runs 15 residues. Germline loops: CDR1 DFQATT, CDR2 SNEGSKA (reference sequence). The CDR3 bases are TGCAGTGCTGGCCGCGACAGGGGCCCTAACTATGGCTACACCTTC. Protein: CSAGRDRGPNYGYTF.

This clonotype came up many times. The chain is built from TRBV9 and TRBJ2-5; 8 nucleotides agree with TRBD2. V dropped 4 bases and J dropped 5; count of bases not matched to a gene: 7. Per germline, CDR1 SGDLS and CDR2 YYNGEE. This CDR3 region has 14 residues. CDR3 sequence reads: CASSTTGTRETQYF. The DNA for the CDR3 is TGTGCCAGCAGCACAACCGGGACTAGGGAGACCCAGTACTTC.

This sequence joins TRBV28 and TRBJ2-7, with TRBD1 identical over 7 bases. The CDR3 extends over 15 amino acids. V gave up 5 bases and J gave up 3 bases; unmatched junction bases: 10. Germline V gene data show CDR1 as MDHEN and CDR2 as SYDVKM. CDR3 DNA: TGTGCCAGCAGTACCTCACGACAGGGCAACTACGAGCAGTACTTC. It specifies CASSTSRQGNYEQYF.

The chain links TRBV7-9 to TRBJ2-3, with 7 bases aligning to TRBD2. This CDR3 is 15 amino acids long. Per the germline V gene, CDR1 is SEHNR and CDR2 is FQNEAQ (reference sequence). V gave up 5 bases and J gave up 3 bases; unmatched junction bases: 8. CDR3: CASSAAGAATDTQYF. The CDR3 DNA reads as TGTGCCAGCAGCGCGGCGGGAGCGGCTACAGATACGCAGTATTTT.

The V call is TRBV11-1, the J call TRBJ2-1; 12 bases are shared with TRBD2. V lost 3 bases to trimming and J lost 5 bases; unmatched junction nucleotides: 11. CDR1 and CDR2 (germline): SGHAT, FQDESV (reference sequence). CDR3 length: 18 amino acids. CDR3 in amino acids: CASSLRRTSGIYHNEQFF. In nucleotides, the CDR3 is TGTGCCAGCAGCTTGCGGCGGACTAGCGGGATATACCACAATGAGCAGTTCTTC.

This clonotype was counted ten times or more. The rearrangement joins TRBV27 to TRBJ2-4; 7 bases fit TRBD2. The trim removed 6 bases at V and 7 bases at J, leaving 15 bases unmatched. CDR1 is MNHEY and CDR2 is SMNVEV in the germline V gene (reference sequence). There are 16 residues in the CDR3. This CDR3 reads CASSDNSGAIVNIQYF. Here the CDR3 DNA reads TGTGCCAGCAGCGACAACAGCGGGGCGATCGTTAACATTCAGTACTTC.

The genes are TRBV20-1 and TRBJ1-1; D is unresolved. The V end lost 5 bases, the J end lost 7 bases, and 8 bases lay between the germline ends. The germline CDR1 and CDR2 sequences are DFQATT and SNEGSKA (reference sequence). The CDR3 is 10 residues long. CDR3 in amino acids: CSAFLNEAFF. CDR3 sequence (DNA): TGCAGTGCTTTCCTCAATGAAGCTTTCTTT.

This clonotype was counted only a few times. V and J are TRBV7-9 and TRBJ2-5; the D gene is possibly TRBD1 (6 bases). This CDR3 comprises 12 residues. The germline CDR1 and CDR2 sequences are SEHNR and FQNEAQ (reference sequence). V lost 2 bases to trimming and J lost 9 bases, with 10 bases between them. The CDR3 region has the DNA TGTGCCAGCAGCTTATCAACAGGGCCCCAGTACTTC. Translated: CASSLSTGPQYF.

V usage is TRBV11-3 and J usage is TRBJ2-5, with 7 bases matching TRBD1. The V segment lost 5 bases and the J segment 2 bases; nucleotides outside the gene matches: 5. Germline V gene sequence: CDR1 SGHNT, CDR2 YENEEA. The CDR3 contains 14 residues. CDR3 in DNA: TGTGCCAGCAGCCGATCGGGACAGCAAGAGACCCAGTACTTC. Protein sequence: CASSRSGQQETQYF.

This CDR3 reads CASSRSPSGGGSDTQYF. CDR3 nucleotides: TGTGCCAGCAGCCGGAGCCCCAGCGGGGGAGGGTCAGATACGCAGTATTTT. V is TRBV7-2 and J is TRBJ2-3, with TRBD2 matching 8 bases. Germline V gives CDR1 SGHTA, CDR2 FQGNSA. The CDR3 has 17 amino acids. The J segment lost 4 bases and the V segment lost 5 bases, leaving 14 bases of the junction unmatched.

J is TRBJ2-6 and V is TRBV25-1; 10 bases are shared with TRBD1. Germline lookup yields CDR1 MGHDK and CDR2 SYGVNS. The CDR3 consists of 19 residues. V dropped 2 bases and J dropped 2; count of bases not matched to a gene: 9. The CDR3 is CASSEKLGQGGTGANVLTF. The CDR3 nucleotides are TGTGCCAGCAGTGAAAAGTTAGGACAGGGGGGTACTGGGGCCAACGTCCTGACTTTC.

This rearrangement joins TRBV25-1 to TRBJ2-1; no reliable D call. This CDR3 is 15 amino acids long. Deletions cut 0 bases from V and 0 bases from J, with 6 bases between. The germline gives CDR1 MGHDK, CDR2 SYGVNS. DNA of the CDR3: TGTGCCAGCAGTGAATATCAGAGCTCCTACAATGAGCAGTTCTTC. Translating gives CASSEYQSSYNEQFF.

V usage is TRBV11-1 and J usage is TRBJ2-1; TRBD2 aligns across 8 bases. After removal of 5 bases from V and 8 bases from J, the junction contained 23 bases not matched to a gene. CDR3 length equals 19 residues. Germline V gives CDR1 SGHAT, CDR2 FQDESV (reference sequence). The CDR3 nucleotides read TGTGCCAGCAGCCCTAGGCCGGGGGGGGGAAACGATGCGACTCATGAGCAGTTCTTC. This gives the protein CASSPRPGGGNDATHEQFF.

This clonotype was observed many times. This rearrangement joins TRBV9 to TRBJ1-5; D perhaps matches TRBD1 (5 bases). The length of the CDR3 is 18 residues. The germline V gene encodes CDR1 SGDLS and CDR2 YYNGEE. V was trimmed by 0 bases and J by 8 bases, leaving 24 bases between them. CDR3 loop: CASSVVVGRGQEGKPQHF. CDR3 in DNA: TGTGCCAGCAGCGTAGTAGTCGGGAGGGGCCAGGAGGGTAAGCCCCAGCATTTT.

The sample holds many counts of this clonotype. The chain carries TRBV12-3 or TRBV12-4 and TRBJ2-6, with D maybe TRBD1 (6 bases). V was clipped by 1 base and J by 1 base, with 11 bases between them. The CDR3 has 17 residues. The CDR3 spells CASSLDRAGSGANVLTF. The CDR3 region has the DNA TGTGCCAGCAGTTTAGACAGGGCCGGATCTGGGGCCAACGTCCTGACTTTC.

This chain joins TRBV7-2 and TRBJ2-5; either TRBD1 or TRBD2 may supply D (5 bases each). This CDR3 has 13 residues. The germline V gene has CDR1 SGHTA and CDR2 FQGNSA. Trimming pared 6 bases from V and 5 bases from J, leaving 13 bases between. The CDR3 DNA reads TGTGCCAGCAGTCGGGACCCTGGGGAGACCCAGTACTTC. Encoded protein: CASSRDPGETQYF.

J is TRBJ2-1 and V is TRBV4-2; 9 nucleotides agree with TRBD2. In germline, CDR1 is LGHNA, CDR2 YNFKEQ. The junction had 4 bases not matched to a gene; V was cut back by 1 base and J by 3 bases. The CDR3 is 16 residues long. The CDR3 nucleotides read TGTGCCAGCAGCCAAGGGGTAGCGGGAGTCTACAATGAGCAGTTCTTC. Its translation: CASSQGVAGVYNEQFF.

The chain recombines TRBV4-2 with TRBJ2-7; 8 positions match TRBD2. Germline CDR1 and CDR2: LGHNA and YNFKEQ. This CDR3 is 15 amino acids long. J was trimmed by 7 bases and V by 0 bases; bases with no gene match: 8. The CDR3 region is CASSQDIREGREQYF. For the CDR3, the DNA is TGTGCCAGCAGCCAAGATATTCGGGAGGGTCGAGAGCAGTACTTC.

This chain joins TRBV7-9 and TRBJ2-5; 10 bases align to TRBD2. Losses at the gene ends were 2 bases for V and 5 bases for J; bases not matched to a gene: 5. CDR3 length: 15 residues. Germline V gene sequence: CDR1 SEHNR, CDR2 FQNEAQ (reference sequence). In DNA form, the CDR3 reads TGTGCCAGCAGCTTAAAAACTAGCGGGAAGGAGACCCAGTACTTC. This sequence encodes CASSLKTSGKETQYF.

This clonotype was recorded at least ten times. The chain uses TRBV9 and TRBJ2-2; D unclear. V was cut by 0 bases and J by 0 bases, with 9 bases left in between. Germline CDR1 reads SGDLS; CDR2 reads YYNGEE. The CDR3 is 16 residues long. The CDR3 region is CASSVGLVANTGELFF. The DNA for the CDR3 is TGTGCCAGCAGCGTAGGGCTAGTCGCGAACACCGGGGAGCTGTTTTTT.

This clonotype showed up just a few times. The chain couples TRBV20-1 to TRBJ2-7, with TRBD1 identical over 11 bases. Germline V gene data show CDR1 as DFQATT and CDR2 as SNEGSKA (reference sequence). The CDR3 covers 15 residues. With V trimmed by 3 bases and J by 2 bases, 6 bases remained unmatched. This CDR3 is CSARGGGQGAYEQYF. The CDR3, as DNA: TGCAGTGCTAGGGGGGGGGGACAGGGGGCCTACGAGCAGTACTTC.

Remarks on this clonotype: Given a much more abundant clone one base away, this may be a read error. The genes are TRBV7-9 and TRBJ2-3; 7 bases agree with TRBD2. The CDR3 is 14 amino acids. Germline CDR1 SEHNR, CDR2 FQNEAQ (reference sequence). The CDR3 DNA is TGTGCCAGCAGCCCTGGGACTAACACAGATACGCAGGATTTT. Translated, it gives CASSPGTNTDTQDF.

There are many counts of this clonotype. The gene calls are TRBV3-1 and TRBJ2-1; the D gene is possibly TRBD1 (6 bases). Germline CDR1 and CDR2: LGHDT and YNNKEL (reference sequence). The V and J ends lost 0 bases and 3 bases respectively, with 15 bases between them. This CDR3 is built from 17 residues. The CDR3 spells CASSQEQAWDIYNEQFF. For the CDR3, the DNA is TGTGCCAGCAGCCAAGAGCAAGCCTGGGACATCTACAATGAGCAGTTCTTC.

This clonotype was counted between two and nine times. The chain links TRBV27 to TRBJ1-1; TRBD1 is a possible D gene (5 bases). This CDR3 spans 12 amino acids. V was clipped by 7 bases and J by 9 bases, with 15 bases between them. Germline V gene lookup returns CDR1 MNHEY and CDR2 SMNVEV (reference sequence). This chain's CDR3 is CASKEREGKAFF. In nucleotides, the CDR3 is TGTGCCAGCAAGGAAAGGGAGGGGAAAGCTTTCTTT.